These 5 T cell receptor beta chains originate from one sample sequenced in a study of beta chain features in type 1 diabetes. Points from the study as a whole: Among all four CD4+ subsets, Type 1 diabetes patients had TCRB CDR3s that were moderately but significantly shorter.

Sequencing targeted expressed TCRB transcripts, as all isolated RNA had been reverse transcribed. Here immunoSEQ multiplex PCR was the method, and the copy in TCRdb shows in-frame clones only, minus some. The sample lists 640,000 or so clones, around an eighth seen once, with 0.02% to 0.025% in the top ten. The antigens these receptors bind are not known. The sample was naive CD4+ T cells from blood. These receptors were taken from a man aged 18 to 30 with type 1 diabetes.

This clone was observed a handful of times. V and J are TRBV6-5 and TRBJ1-3, with a tentative D call TRBD1 (5 bases). This CDR3 region has 12 residues. Germline V gene sequence: CDR1 MNHEY, CDR2 SVGAGI. Trimming left V 6 bases short and J 9 bases short, with 12 bases between. CDR3 amino acids: CASRTSGGTIYF. CDR3 DNA: TGTGCCAGCAGAACCTCCGGGGGCACCATATATTTT.

This clone was counted between two and nine times. The chain combines TRBV21-1 with TRBJ2-3; the table's D call of TRBD2 was not tested on the DNA. TRBV21-1 is assigned pseudogene status. This CDR3 has 16 residues. CDR3 protein: CASSNRLVPCTDTQYF. The CDR3 DNA reads TGTGCCAGCAGCAACAGACTCGTTCCTTGCACAGATACGCAGTATTTT.

The J gene is TRBJ2-1, the V gene TRBV2; TRBD1 matches 10 bases. Per germline, CDR1 SNHLY and CDR2 FYNNEI. There are 15 residues in the CDR3. The J segment lost 7 bases and the V segment lost 8 bases, leaving 11 bases of the junction unmatched. CDR3 nucleotides: TGTGCCAGCCAACCAGGGACAGGGGCGGGAAATGAGCAGTTCTTC. This encodes CASQPGTGAGNEQFF.

J is TRBJ1-2 and V is TRBV18; D might be TRBD1 (6 bases). Germline CDR1 and CDR2: KGHSH and LQKENI. V gave up 3 bases and J gave up 0 bases, with 8 bases separating them. The length of the CDR3 is 14 residues. DNA of the CDR3: TGTGCCAGCTCACCGCGGGACACTAACTATGGCTACACCTTC. This encodes CASSPRDTNYGYTF.

The V gene is TRBV6-6, the J gene TRBJ1-2; perhaps TRBD1 as D (5 bases). The CDR3 spans 13 residues. V dropped 0 bases and J dropped 7 bases, with 9 bases sitting between them. CDR1 and CDR2 from the germline V gene are MNHNY and SVGAGI (reference sequence). For the CDR3, the DNA is TGTGCCAGCAGTTACTCCGGGGCTGGTGGCTACACCTTC. Encoded protein: CASSYSGAGGYTF.